The subject of this entry is one T cell receptor beta chain. The sample holds many counts of this clonotype. Its antigen target is currently unknown. No base qualities exist here, and no much larger clone lies one base off it. The data were obtained in a study of T-cell reconstitution after alpha-beta-depleted transplantation in children (dated by TCRdb to about 2016). Some background on the complete study: Using TCR repertoire profiling, the study followed T-cell immune reconstitution in a quantitative way in children after TCRalphabeta/CD19-depleted allogeneic hematopoietic cell transplantation.

Libraries were made using PCR. Sequencer: Illumina HiSeq 2500. TCR library preparation used molecular barcoding, with unique molecular identifiers applied to normalize quantification of the TCRbeta repertoire. Starting from the raw public reads, TCRdb applied fastp trimming at Q25, assembled clones with MiXCR and retained in-frame beta chains. For every CDR3 protein sequence, its rows merge into one entry that carries the most common genes and DNA. The sample table records 200,000 to 250,000 distinct CDR3 sequences; more than 7.5% of these occur just once. 5.1% of the sample is held by the ten biggest clonotypes. Sequences SGHDN (CDR1) and FVKESK (CDR2) are obtained from the germline V gene. From cysteine to phenylalanine, the CDR3 is 18 amino acids long. The only DNA kept is the CDR3, 54 bases in frame from the first base. V is reduced by 4 bases and J by 7 bases, leaving a spacing of 23 bases between them.

This TCR derives from a human donor who donated a stem cell graft to a child with SCID. The receptor chain draws on TRBV14 and TRBJ1-6, with the D gene call left open. The sample in question was PBMCs from the stem cell graft donor, obtained from the stem cell graft. This receptor carries the CDR3 CASSLDSFNYLRNSPLHF. The DNA sequence is given as TGTGCCAGCAGCCTGGACTCGTTTAATTACCTCAGAAATTCACCCCTCCACTTT.